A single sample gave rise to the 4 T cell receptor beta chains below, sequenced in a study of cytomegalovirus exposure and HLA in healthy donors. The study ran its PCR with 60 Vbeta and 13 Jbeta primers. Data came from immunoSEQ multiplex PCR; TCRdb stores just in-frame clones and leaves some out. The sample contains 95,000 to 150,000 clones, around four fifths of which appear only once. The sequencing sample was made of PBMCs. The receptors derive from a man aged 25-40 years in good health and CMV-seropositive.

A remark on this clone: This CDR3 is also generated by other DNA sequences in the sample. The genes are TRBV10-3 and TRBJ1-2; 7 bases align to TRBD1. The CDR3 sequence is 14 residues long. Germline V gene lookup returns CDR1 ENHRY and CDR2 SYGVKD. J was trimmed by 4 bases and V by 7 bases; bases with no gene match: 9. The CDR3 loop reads CAITPTGSLYGYTF. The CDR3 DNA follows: TGTGCCATCACCCCGACAGGGAGTCTCTATGGCTACACCTTC.

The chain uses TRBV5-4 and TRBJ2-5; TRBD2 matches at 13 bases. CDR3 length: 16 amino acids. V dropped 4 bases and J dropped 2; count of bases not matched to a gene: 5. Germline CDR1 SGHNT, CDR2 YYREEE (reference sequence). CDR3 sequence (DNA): TGTGCCAGCAGCCAAGGGACTAGCGGGATTCAAGAGACCCAGTACTTC. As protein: CASSQGTSGIQETQYF.

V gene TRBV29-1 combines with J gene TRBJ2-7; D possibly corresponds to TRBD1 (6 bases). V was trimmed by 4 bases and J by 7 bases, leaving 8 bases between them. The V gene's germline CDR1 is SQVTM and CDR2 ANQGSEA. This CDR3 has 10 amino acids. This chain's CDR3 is CSVGDIEQYF. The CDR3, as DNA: TGCAGCGTTGGGGACATTGAGCAGTACTTC.

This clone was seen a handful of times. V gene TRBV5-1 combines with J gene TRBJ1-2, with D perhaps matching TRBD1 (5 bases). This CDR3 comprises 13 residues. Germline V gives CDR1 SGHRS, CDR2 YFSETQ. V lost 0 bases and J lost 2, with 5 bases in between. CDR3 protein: CASSLEGNYGYTF. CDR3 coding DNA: TGCGCCAGCAGCTTGGAGGGGAACTATGGCTACACCTTC.